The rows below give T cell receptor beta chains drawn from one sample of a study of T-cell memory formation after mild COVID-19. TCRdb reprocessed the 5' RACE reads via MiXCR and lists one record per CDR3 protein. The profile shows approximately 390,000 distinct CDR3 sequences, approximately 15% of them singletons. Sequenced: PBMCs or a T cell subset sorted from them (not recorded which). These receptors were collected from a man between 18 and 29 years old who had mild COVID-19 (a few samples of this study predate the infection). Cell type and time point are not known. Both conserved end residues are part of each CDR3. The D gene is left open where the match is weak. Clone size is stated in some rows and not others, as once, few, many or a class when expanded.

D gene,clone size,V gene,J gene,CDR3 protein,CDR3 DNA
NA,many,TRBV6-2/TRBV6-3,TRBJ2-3,CASTRTTSPTDTQYF,TGTGCCAGCACTCGGACTACATCACCCACAGATACGCAGTATTTT
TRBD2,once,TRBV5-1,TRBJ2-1,CASSAGLAGGFFDEQFF,TGCGCCAGCAGCGCGGGACTAGCGGGGGGCTTTTTCGATGAGCAGTTCTTC
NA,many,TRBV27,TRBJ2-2,CASSWGGELFF,TGTGCCAGCAGTTGGGGCGGGGAGCTGTTTTTT
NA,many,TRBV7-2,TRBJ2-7,CASSAWGYEQYF,TGTGCCAGCAGCGCGTGGGGTTACGAGCAGTACTTC
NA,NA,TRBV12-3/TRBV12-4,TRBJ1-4,CASSLSGAGFEKLFF,TGTGCCAGCAGTTTATCGGGGGCCGGTTTCGAAAAACTGTTTTTT
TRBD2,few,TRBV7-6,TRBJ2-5,CASSLGEGLQETQYF,TGTGCCAGCAGCTTGGGGGAGGGCCTCCAAGAGACCCAGTACTTC
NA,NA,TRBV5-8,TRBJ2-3,CASSLGAKDTQYF,TGTGCCAGCAGCTTGGGAGCTAAAGATACGCAGTATTTT
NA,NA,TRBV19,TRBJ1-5,CASSTTNQPQHF,TGTGCCAGTAGCACGACCAATCAGCCCCAGCATTTT
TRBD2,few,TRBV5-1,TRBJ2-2,CASSLELAGVSGELFF,TGCGCCAGCAGCTTGGAACTAGCGGGGGTATCCGGGGAGCTGTTTTTT
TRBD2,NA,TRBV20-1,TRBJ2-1,CSAPSGGGQNNEQFF,TGCAGTGCTCCCTCGGGAGGGGGACAAAACAATGAGCAGTTCTTC
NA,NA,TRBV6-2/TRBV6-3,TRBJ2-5,CASSYSMETVVDRTQYF,TGTGCCAGCAGTTACTCGATGGAGACAGTGGTGGATCGGACCCAGTACTTC
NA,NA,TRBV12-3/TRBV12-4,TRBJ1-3,CASRRGPGNTIYF,TGTGCCAGCAGACGGGGACCGGGAAACACCATATATTTT
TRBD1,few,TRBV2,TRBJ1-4,CASNRDRDVYEKLFF,TGTGCCAGCAACCGGGACAGGGACGTATACGAAAAACTGTTTTTT
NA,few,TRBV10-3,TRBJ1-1,CATGPTGSTEAFF,TGTGCCACAGGCCCCACAGGAAGCACTGAAGCTTTCTTT
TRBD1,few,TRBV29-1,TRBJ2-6,CSIQGAAGANVLTF,TGCAGTATCCAGGGGGCGGCTGGGGCCAACGTCCTGACTTTC
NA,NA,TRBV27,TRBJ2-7,CASSFSRALEQYF,TGTGCCAGCAGTTTTTCTCGTGCCTTGGAGCAGTACTTC
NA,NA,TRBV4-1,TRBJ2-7,CASSQLGPYEQYF,TGCGCCAGCAGCCAACTGGGACCCTACGAGCAGTACTTC
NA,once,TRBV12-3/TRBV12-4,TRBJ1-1,CASTRMNTEAFF,TGTGCCAGCACCAGGATGAACACTGAAGCTTTCTTT
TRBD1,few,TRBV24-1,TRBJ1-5,CATSVTGDQPQHF,TGTGCCACCAGTGTTACAGGGGATCAGCCCCAGCATTTT
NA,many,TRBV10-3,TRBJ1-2,CAIRGTDNYGYTF,TGTGCCATCAGGGGGACTGATAACTATGGCTACACCTTC
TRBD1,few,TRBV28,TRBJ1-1,CASNRGNEAFF,TGTGCCAGCAACAGGGGGAATGAAGCTTTCTTT
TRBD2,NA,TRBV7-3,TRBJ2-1,CASSRAGGLSEQFF,TGTGCCAGCAGCAGGGCGGGGGGGCTTAGTGAGCAGTTCTTC
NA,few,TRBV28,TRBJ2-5,CASSFPAAQETQYF,TGTGCCAGCAGTTTCCCGGCCGCCCAAGAGACCCAGTACTTC
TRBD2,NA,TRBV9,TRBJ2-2,CASSVLGLSNTGELFF,TGTGCCAGCAGCGTTTTGGGACTATCGAACACCGGGGAGCTGTTTTTT
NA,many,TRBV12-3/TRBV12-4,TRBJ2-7,CASSLLEGYEQYF,TGTGCCAGCAGTTTACTGGAGGGCTACGAGCAGTACTTC
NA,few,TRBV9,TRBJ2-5,CASSVASAGGQETQYF,TGTGCCAGCAGCGTAGCCTCGGCGGGGGGACAGGAGACCCAGTACTTC
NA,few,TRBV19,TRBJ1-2,CASSSQGFPPSNYGYTF,TGTGCCAGTAGTAGTCAGGGTTTCCCACCCTCTAACTATGGCTACACCTTC
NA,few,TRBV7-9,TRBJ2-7,CASSLIEEQYF,TGTGCCAGCAGCTTAATAGAAGAGCAGTACTTC
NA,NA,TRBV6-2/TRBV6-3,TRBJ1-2,CASSYRAAYGYTF,TGTGCCAGCAGTTACAGGGCAGCCTATGGCTACACCTTC
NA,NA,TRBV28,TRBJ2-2,CASTAAGNTGELFF,TGTGCCAGCACAGCAGCGGGGAACACCGGGGAGCTGTTTTTT
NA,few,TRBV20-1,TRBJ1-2,CSARNGDLGGYTF,TGCAGTGCTAGGAACGGTGATTTGGGGGGCTACACCTTC
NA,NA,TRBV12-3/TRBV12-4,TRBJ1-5,CASVPGYNQPQHF,TGTGCCAGCGTACCCGGGTACAATCAGCCCCAGCATTTT
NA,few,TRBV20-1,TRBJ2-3,CSARDWGMGYTDTQYF,TGCAGTGCTAGAGATTGGGGCATGGGTTACACAGATACGCAGTATTTT
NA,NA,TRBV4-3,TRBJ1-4,CASSHLRPNEKLFF,TGCGCCAGCAGCCACTTGAGACCTAATGAAAAACTGTTTTTT
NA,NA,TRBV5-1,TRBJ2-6,CASSFLTGSGANVLTF,TGCGCCAGCAGCTTCCTGACTGGCTCTGGGGCCAACGTCCTGACTTTC
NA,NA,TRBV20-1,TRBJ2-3,CSANERADTQYF,TGCAGTGCTAACGAACGGGCAGATACGCAGTATTTT
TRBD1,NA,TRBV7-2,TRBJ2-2,CASSLRTGEAGELFF,TGTGCCAGCAGCTTACGGACAGGGGAAGCCGGGGAGCTGTTTTTT
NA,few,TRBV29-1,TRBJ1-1,CSVVGVREGTEAFF,TGCAGCGTTGTGGGAGTCAGGGAGGGCACTGAAGCTTTCTTT
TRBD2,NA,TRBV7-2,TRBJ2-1,CASSSPAGGRGNEQFF,TGTGCCAGCAGCTCCCCGGCGGGGGGGCGAGGGAATGAGCAGTTCTTC
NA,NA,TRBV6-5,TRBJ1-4,CASTPFGRAGEKLFF,TGTGCCAGCACCCCCTTTGGCAGGGCGGGAGAAAAACTGTTTTTT
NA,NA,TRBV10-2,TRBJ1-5,CASSESQINQPQHF,TGCGCCAGCAGTGAGAGTCAGATCAATCAGCCCCAGCATTTT
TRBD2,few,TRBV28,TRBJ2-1,CASSALAGSYNEQFF,TGTGCCAGCAGTGCACTAGCGGGCTCCTACAATGAGCAGTTCTTC
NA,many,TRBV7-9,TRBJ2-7,CASSSPDVASYEQYF,TGTGCCAGCAGCTCACCGGACGTCGCGTCCTACGAGCAGTACTTC
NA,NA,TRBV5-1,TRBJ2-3,CASSLASRAETDTQYF,TGCGCCAGCAGCTTGGCCTCGCGAGCGGAAACAGATACGCAGTATTTT
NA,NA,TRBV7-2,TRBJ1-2,CASSLSRGDGYTF,TGTGCCAGCAGCTTAAGCAGGGGAGATGGCTACACCTTC
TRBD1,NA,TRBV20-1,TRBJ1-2,CSAWTGLYGYTF,TGCAGTGCTTGGACAGGCCTCTATGGCTACACCTTC
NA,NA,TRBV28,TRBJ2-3,CASTAGDDTDTQYF,TGTGCCAGCACAGCAGGGGACGACACAGATACGCAGTATTTT
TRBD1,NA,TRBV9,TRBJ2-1,CASSTSGTGENEQFF,TGTGCCAGCAGCACATCCGGGACAGGGGAGAATGAGCAGTTCTTC
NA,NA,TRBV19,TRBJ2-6,CAAGTGANVLTF,TGTGCTGCCGGGACTGGGGCCAACGTCCTGACTTTC
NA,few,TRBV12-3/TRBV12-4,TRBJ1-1,CASSPSWSTEAFF,TGTGCCAGCAGCCCATCCTGGAGCACTGAAGCTTTCTTT
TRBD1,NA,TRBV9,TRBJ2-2,CATSTGGYTGELFF,TGTGCCACATCTACAGGGGGGTACACCGGGGAGCTGTTTTTT
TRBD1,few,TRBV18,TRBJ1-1,CASSPLDRGRISEAFF,TGTGCCAGCTCACCTTTGGACAGGGGCCGGATTTCTGAAGCTTTCTTT
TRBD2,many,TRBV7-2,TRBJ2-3,CARAGGLTDTQYF,TGTGCCAGGGCGGGGGGGCTGACAGATACGCAGTATTTT